The present entry profiles one T cell receptor (beta chain) with its context. Its antigen is still unknown. Base qualities are not at hand, and no much larger clone is one base apart. The data belong to a study of shared clonotypes between healthy human individuals (dated by TCRdb to the early 2020s). Turning to the overall study: A few men and two women, aged 18 to 49 years, made up the cohort. Per donor, leukapheresis produced somewhere between about 0.94 and 10 billion PBMCs. To estimate repertoire size and how much clonotypes are shared between individuals, the study performed deep sequencing of blood TCR repertoires from roughly five healthy adults. For each donor, three plates each were used for CD4 naive and CD4 memory, two plates were used for CD8 naive, and one plate was used for CD8 memory. To increase sequencing depth and limit assay-specific biases, TCR repertoire library preparation and sequencing were carried out by different laboratories using diverse techniques. What the work shows at the level of the full study, not this receptor alone: Pairwise subsampling led to the expectation that sequencing depth would affect the degree of clonotype sharing among donors. Sampling was restricted to blood, and TCR repertoires in tissues likely differ from the TCR repertoires found in blood. Even with the large sequencing depth, rarefaction of the sorted-subset datasets indicated that sequencing was incomplete. Compared with non-shared clonotypes, clonotypes shared by all four sorted-subset donors had higher generation probabilities. Naive subsets generally had larger estimated clonotype richness than memory subsets. When a few donors were compared, the shared fraction of clonotypes was around 5.1% for naive CD4, 3% to 4% for naive CD8, 2.3% for memory CD4, and less than 0.5% for memory CD8. Because the study included a small number of donors, the genetic and exposure-history diversity represented was limited.

TCR CDR3 regions were amplified from genomic DNA by multiplex PCR using the deep immunoSEQ assay. Extracted genomic DNA from each cell subset was spread evenly across all wells of several immunoSEQ 96-well plates, with each plate serving as a replicate. For sorted subsets, each replicate PCR was loaded with 200 to 250 ng genomic DNA, equivalent to 30,000 or so T cell genomes. Purified libraries were quantified with a Qubit 3.0 fluorometer, sized on a Bioanalyzer 2100, and re-quantified with the KAPA Library Quantification kit. Every immunoSEQ 96-well plate was sequenced on a dedicated single-read 150-cycle Illumina NextSeq 550 flow cell. In the original analysis: The immunoSEQ output contained only junctional sequences without quality scores, so filtering could not match that applied to full-length reads. Sequences were annotated with PyIR, a Python wrapper for IgBLAST v1.9, using IMGT germline references to assign V/J genes and CDR3. Reads were filtered out if the reads had weak V/J assignments (E-value above 1e-6), no CDR3, stop codons, out-of-frame junctions, or ambiguous translated residues. V3J clonotypes were defined as sequences sharing an identical inferred V gene, J gene, and CDR3 amino acid sequence. Percentage overlap between repertoires was calculated by dividing the number of shared unique clonotypes by the size of the smaller repertoire. RTK rarefaction, the Chao1 estimator, and Recon v2.1 estimates of unobserved clonotypes were used to assess repertoire richness. For all TCRbeta clonotypes obtained by the gDNA method from a handful of donors, generation probabilities were computed with OLGA. Not all clones reach the TCRdb copy of this immuneACCESS table, which keeps in-frame sequences only. Checked studies attribute under half of the gap to unresolved V genes and leave the rest unexplained. V, J and clone size derive from that table, while D and trimming were established from the DNA sequence. This sample has some 2.1 million clones in its table, and roughly 95% of those were observed once. 0.13% of the sample comes from the top ten.

The donors were healthy, HIV-negative adults with no recently reported acute infections or vaccinations. All donors were Caucasian adults living in Nashville, Tennessee, USA. CD4+ T cells were enriched through magnetic negative selection, after which naive cells were positively selected on CD45RA and the remaining negative fraction served as the memory subset. Blood was collected by leukapheresis, and PBMCs were isolated by Ficoll-Histopaque density gradient centrifugation and then cryopreserved in liquid nitrogen vapor phase. Analytical flow cytometry was used to check the purity and quantity of every magnetically sorted T cell population. Each sorted fraction had its genomic DNA isolated and then quantified by UV absorbance on a Nanodrop 2000c. Sequencing input: naive CD4+ T cells sorted from blood. The cell subset or site label here, explained by the study, means: CD45RA+ positively selected. This TCR was recovered from a man in his late teens or twenties in good health.

The CDR3 protein sequence reads: CAWRYRTTYNEQFF. The sequence in DNA is TGTGCCTGGAGGTATCGGACAACATACAATGAGCAGTTCTTC. This chain joins TRBV30 to TRBJ2-1; perhaps TRBD1 is the D gene, with 5 bases matching. Between the V and J ends, shortened by 3 bases and 4 bases respectively, the junction contains 13 bases. For CDR1 and CDR2, the germline V gene (reference sequence) lists GTSNPN and SVGIG. From the cysteine through the phenylalanine, the CDR3 covers 14 amino acids. Of the read, only the CDR3 DNA is kept; its 42 bases are in frame from base 1.